The subject of this entry is one T cell receptor (beta chain). The data were obtained in a study of shared clonotypes between healthy human individuals. This CDR3 comprises 15 residues. V lost 6 bases to trimming and J lost 3 bases; unmatched junction nucleotides: 7. CDR1 and CDR2 (germline): LNHNV, YYDKDF (reference sequence). TCRdb's table, derived via immunoSEQ multiplex PCR, lists solely in-frame clones and lacks some. This table has around 340,000 clones, more than 60% appearing once. The V call is TRBV15, the J call TRBJ1-5; 8 bases match TRBD1. The receptor's source is a man younger than 40 in good health. Specimen: memory CD4+ T cells sorted from blood. Subset here: CD45RA-negative fraction. The CDR3 sequence is CATSLDRGSNQPQHF. The CDR3 bases are TGTGCCACCAGTCTCGACAGGGGATCCAATCAGCCCCAGCATTTT. Filled out from reference TRBV15 and TRBJ1-5, the complete variable domain reads DAMVIQNPRYQVTQFGKPVTLSCSQTLNHNVMYWYQQKSSQAPKLLFHYYDKDFNNEADTPDNFQSRRPNTSFCFLDIRSPGLGDTAMYLCATSLDRGSNQPQHFGDGTRLSIL.